These 11 T cell receptor beta chains were sequenced from one sample in a study. TCRdb re-analysed the RT-PCR reads in MiXCR, keeping a single row per CDR3 protein. This table has more than 550,000 distinct CDR3 sequences, approximately 15% appearing once. Sequenced: memory CD4+ T cells from blood. Receptor source: a female donor in good health, serving as a healthy control.

This clonotype was recorded a few times. V usage is TRBV7-2 and J usage is TRBJ2-5; 7 positions match TRBD1. V shed 5 bases, J shed 4 bases, and the junction held 19 bases outside the gene matches. In germline, CDR1 is SGHTA, CDR2 FQGNSA. There are 18 residues in the CDR3. This CDR3 reads CASSQTTGSLVVGETQYF. In nucleotides, the CDR3 is TGTGCCAGCAGCCAAACGACAGGGTCTCTGGTCGTCGGAGAGACCCAGTACTTC.

This clonotype was seen a few times. The chain carries TRBV20-1 and TRBJ1-2; no clear D gene. The germline CDR1 and CDR2 sequences are DFQATT and SNEGSKA (reference sequence). The ends were cut back, 0 bases at V and 8 bases at J, with 10 bases in the middle. The CDR3 loop spans 12 amino acids. As DNA, the CDR3 is TGCAGTGCTAGAGATCGGGCAGGCGGCTACACCTTC. It is translated as CSARDRAGGYTF.

The V call is TRBV7-8, the J call TRBJ2-7; D might be TRBD1 (6 bases). Germline V gives CDR1 SGHVS, CDR2 FQNEAQ. V shed 5 bases and J shed 3 bases, with 14 bases lying between them. The CDR3 is 14 residues long. In DNA, the CDR3 is TGTGCCAGCAGCCTACTAGGACAGCTCTACGAGCAGTACTTC. This gives the protein CASSLLGQLYEQYF.

This sequence joins TRBV6-5 and TRBJ1-1, with D maybe TRBD1 (6 bases). Germline V gene lookup returns CDR1 MNHEY and CDR2 SVGAGI. Trimming left V 3 bases short and J 0 bases short, with 14 bases between. The CDR3 sequence is 16 residues long. CDR3 DNA sequence: TGTGCCAGCAGTTATGGGGGGGCGTGGGTGAACACTGAAGCTTTCTTT. It encodes CASSYGGAWVNTEAFF.

This clonotype was seen only a few times. This chain joins TRBV12-3 or TRBV12-4 and TRBJ2-1; the match to TRBD2 covers 15 bases. This CDR3 has 20 residues. Trimming took 6 bases from V and 2 from J; bases not matched to a gene: 14. Written as DNA, the CDR3 is TGTGCCAGCAGCCGGAGGGCGTTTGGACTAGCGGGAGGGGCCTACAATGAGCAGTTCTTC. Its protein product is CASSRRAFGLAGGAYNEQFF.

V usage is TRBV6-6 and J usage is TRBJ1-1, with 7 bases matching TRBD1. V was pared by 5 bases and J by 1 base, with 4 bases of the junction left unmatched. Germline loops: CDR1 MNHNY, CDR2 SVGAGI (reference sequence). The CDR3 runs to 14 residues. CDR3 DNA sequence: TGTGCCAGCAGTCCACAGGGGAAGAACACTGAAGCTTTCTTT. Encoded protein: CASSPQGKNTEAFF.

This clonotype was picked up one time. V is TRBV3-1 and J is TRBJ2-1; D is possibly TRBD1 (6 bases). This CDR3 has 13 amino acids. V lost 3 bases and J lost 10, with 13 bases in between. In germline, CDR1 is LGHDT, CDR2 YNNKEL (reference sequence). This CDR3 reads CASSQPIQGEQFF. In DNA, the CDR3 is TGTGCCAGCAGCCAGCCAATTCAGGGGGAGCAGTTCTTC.

This clonotype showed up many times. The chain recombines TRBV12-3 or TRBV12-4 with TRBJ1-2; 7 bases match TRBD1. J gave up 4 bases and V 7 bases, and 12 bases lay outside the gene matches. This CDR3 region has 15 residues. CDR3 protein: CASTSGPRGAYGYTF. The CDR3 DNA sequence: TGTGCCAGCACCTCCGGCCCCAGGGGGGCCTATGGCTACACCTTC.

This clonotype showed up just a few times. CDR3: CASCPDSSGPWEQFF. The DNA of the CDR3 is TGTGCCAGCTGCCCTGATTCTAGCGGGCCGTGGGAGCAGTTCTTC. V usage is TRBV7-6 and J usage is TRBJ2-1; 8 positions agree with TRBD2. This CDR3 region has 15 residues. CDR1 is SGHVS, CDR2 FNYEAQ, per germline. Trimming cost V 8 bases and J 10 bases; bases outside gene matches: 16.

The chain joins TRBV6-5 to TRBJ1-1; D gene ambiguous. The ends were cut back, 2 bases at V and 4 bases at J, with 11 bases in the middle. This CDR3 spans 14 amino acids. The germline CDR1 and CDR2 sequences are MNHEY and SVGAGI. CDR3 protein: CASSYGNRVTEAFF. The CDR3 DNA reads TGTGCCAGCAGTTACGGAAATCGGGTCACTGAAGCTTTCTTT.

The sample holds a few counts of this clonotype. The rearrangement uses TRBV10-2 and TRBJ1-2; D is possibly TRBD1 (6 bases). There are 13 residues in the CDR3. In germline, CDR1 is WSHSY, CDR2 SAAADI. The V end was cut by 3 bases, the J end by 3 bases, with 8 bases between. The CDR3 region is CASSEQGYYGYTF. The CDR3 DNA reads as TGCGCCAGCAGTGAACAGGGCTACTATGGCTACACCTTC.